The 20 T cell receptor beta chains below come from one sample, sequenced in a study of patients and donors after allogeneic stem cell transplantation. TCRdb analysed the RT-PCR reads with MiXCR anew, one entry per CDR3 protein. The table includes approximately 60,000 distinct CDR3 sequences, about 14% detected once. The sample was blood, either unsorted or a sorted T cell fraction (not recorded which). All receptors come from a human donor who was either an allogeneic HSCT recipient or a stem cell or donor lymphocyte infusion donor (not recorded which). It is not recorded whose cells these are; they may come from a transplant donor.

V and J are TRBV6-6 and TRBJ2-1, with a tentative D call TRBD2 (7 bases). The germline V gene has CDR1 MNHNY and CDR2 SVGAGI (reference sequence). The V end was cut by 6 bases, the J end by 6 bases, with 21 bases between. This CDR3 has 16 amino acids. CDR3 loop: CASSGSLRGGSNEQFF. The CDR3 nucleotides read TGTGCCAGCAGCGGATCCCTCAGGGGCGGGAGCAATGAGCAGTTCTTC.

The V call is TRBV5-5, the J call TRBJ2-6; D is perhaps TRBD1 (6 bases). Deletions cut 6 bases from V and 0 bases from J, with 19 bases between. Germline V lookup: CDR1 SGHKS, CDR2 YYEKEE (reference sequence). This CDR3 has 18 amino acids. For the CDR3, the DNA is TGTGCCAGCAACCGGTGGGGGACAACCGGCTCTGGGGCCAACGTCCTGACTTTC. It specifies CASNRWGTTGSGANVLTF.

This clonotype was detected only a few times. In DNA form, the CDR3 reads TGTGCCAGCAGTTGGTCAGGGGGGAACACTGAAGCTTTCTTT. Translated: CASSWSGGNTEAFF. This sequence joins TRBV6-5 and TRBJ1-1; 7 bases fit TRBD1. With 4 bases clipped from V and 1 base from J, the junction kept 3 bases outside the gene matches. The CDR3 consists of 14 residues. CDR1 and CDR2 from the germline V gene are MNHEY and SVGAGI.

This clonotype was detected ten times or more. This chain joins TRBV7-6 and TRBJ1-2; a possible D gene is TRBD1 (6 bases). Germline-derived CDR1 and CDR2 are SGHVS and FNYEAQ. The CDR3 has 15 amino acids. V lost 4 bases and J 4 bases, leaving 16 bases between the germline ends. The CDR3: CASSSGRGATYGYTF. For the CDR3, the DNA is TGTGCCAGCAGCTCAGGGAGGGGGGCTACCTATGGCTACACCTTC.

The chain links TRBV27 to TRBJ2-7; 7 nucleotides match TRBD2. In germline, CDR1 is MNHEY, CDR2 SMNVEV (reference sequence). The CDR3 totals 16 residues. Trimming took 6 bases from V and 3 from J; bases not matched to a gene: 14. The CDR3 here is CASSRPAGSLLYEQYF. DNA of the CDR3: TGTGCCAGCAGCCGCCCAGCGGGATCCCTTCTCTACGAGCAGTACTTC.

This clonotype was picked up many times. The chain carries TRBV12-3 or TRBV12-4 and TRBJ1-5; D not resolved. This CDR3 is built from 15 residues. V lost 6 bases to trimming and J lost 3 bases, with 15 bases between them. CDR3 amino acids: CASRSSGVPNQPQHF. For the CDR3, the DNA is TGTGCCAGCAGGTCCTCCGGGGTCCCCAATCAGCCCCAGCATTTT.

V gene TRBV6-5 combines with J gene TRBJ2-3; either TRBD1 or TRBD2 may fit D (7 bases each). Trimming left V 4 bases short and J 4 bases short, with 15 bases between. The CDR3 covers 15 residues. CDR1 is MNHEY and CDR2 is SVGAGI in the germline V gene. The chain's CDR3 is CASSSTRGGADTQYF. The CDR3 nucleotides are TGTGCCAGCAGTTCTACCAGGGGGGGCGCAGATACGCAGTATTTT.

The gene calls are TRBV18 and TRBJ2-2; TRBD1 matches at 9 bases. After removal of 4 bases from V and 3 bases from J, the junction contained 3 bases not matched to a gene. Germline V CDR1 and CDR2: KGHSH, LQKENI. This CDR3 region has 15 residues. CDR3 bases: TGTGCCAGCTCACGGGACAGGGAGGACACCGGGGAGCTGTTTTTT. This encodes CASSRDREDTGELFF.

This sequence joins TRBV18 and TRBJ2-6; 9 bases line up with TRBD1. Germline CDR1 KGHSH, CDR2 LQKENI. The CDR3 consists of 16 residues. The V and J ends lost 4 bases and 2 bases, in that order; junction bases with no gene match: 3. The CDR3 reads CASSRDRAPGANVLTF. For the CDR3, the DNA is TGTGCCAGCTCACGGGACAGGGCCCCTGGGGCCAACGTCCTGACTTTC. Combining the CDR3 with reference TRBV18 and TRBJ2-6 gives the whole variable domain NAGVMQNPRHLVRRRGQEARLRCSPMKGHSHVYWYRQLPEEGLKFMVYLQKENIIDESGMPKERFSAEFPKEGPSILRIQQVVRGDSAAYFCASSRDRAPGANVLTFGAGSRLTVL.

The chain carries TRBV25-1 and TRBJ2-6; D call uncertain. Trimming left V 7 bases short and J 0 bases short, with 19 bases between. Germline CDR1 MGHDK, CDR2 SYGVNS. This CDR3 is built from 18 residues. CDR3 bases: TGTGCCAGCACCACACGGCTAGGCCCTAGCTCTGGGGCCAACGTCCTGACTTTC. It is translated as CASTTRLGPSSGANVLTF.

This rearrangement joins TRBV5-1 to TRBJ2-1; 8 bases map to TRBD1. The CDR3 extends over 19 amino acids. V lost 0 bases and J lost 4; bases outside the gene matches: 15. Germline loops: CDR1 SGHRS, CDR2 YFSETQ. CDR3 residues: CASSLDGITGTGDYNEQFF. CDR3 DNA: TGCGCCAGCAGCTTGGATGGTATTACCGGGACAGGCGATTACAATGAGCAGTTCTTC.

This chain uses TRBV12-3 or TRBV12-4 with TRBJ1-2; a weak D match, TRBD1 (5 bases). Trimming left V 4 bases short and J 8 bases short, with 14 bases between. This CDR3 has 13 residues. CDR3 region: CASSSRGTRGYTF. The DNA of the CDR3 is TGTGCCAGCAGTTCACGGGGCACGCGAGGCTACACCTTC.

This clonotype was counted many times. V gene TRBV12-3 or TRBV12-4 combines with J gene TRBJ2-7; D not resolved. V shed 5 bases and J shed 6 bases, with 14 bases lying between them. The CDR3 is 13 amino acids. DNA of the CDR3: TGTGCCAGCAGTCGCCTCGCCGGCCTCGAGCAGTACTTC. This codes for CASSRLAGLEQYF.

The chain joins TRBV7-3 to TRBJ2-1; 8 nucleotides align to TRBD2. In germline, CDR1 is SGHTA, CDR2 FQGTGA. There are 13 residues in the CDR3. Germline trimming cut 5 bases from V and 8 bases from J; bases unmatched to any gene: 5. CDR3 in DNA: TGTGCCAGCAGCGCCGGACTAGCTTATGAGCAGTTCTTC. This gives the protein CASSAGLAYEQFF.

CDR3 nucleotides: TGTGCCAGCAGTTACTCGAGAGGGGGTGGAAACACCATATATTTT. Residues: CASSYSRGGGNTIYF. The chain is built from TRBV6-5 and TRBJ1-3, with D possibly matching TRBD1 (6 bases). The length of the CDR3 is 15 residues. The V and J ends lost 0 bases and 3 bases respectively, with 9 bases between them. Germline V gene lookup returns CDR1 MNHEY and CDR2 SVGAGI.

This chain links TRBV7-6 with TRBJ2-5; the match to TRBD2 covers 9 bases. The V gene's germline CDR1 is SGHVS and CDR2 FNYEAQ. The trim removed 5 bases at V and 5 bases at J, leaving 12 bases unmatched. The length of the CDR3 is 16 residues. CDR3 residues: CASSPRLAAVQETQYF. As DNA, the CDR3 is TGTGCCAGCAGCCCCAGACTAGCGGCGGTGCAGGAGACCCAGTACTTC.

This clonotype was observed a few times. The chain has TRBV18 and TRBJ1-4; perhaps TRBD1 as D (5 bases). Germline values: CDR1 KGHSH, CDR2 LQKENI. The ends were cut back, 0 bases at V and 6 bases at J, with 11 bases in the middle. The CDR3 is 15 amino acids. In DNA form, the CDR3 reads TGTGCCAGCTCACCACCTGAAACAGGAGATGAAAAACTGTTTTTT. Its protein is CASSPPETGDEKLFF.

The gene calls are TRBV15 and TRBJ1-5; TRBD1 aligns across 9 bases. V was pared by 3 bases and J by 7 bases, with 7 bases of the junction left unmatched. Germline CDR1 and CDR2: LNHNV and YYDKDF (reference sequence). This CDR3 has 15 residues. For the CDR3, the DNA is TGTGCCACCAGCAGTCTACAGGGGGCTGGACAGCCCCAGCATTTT. This sequence encodes CATSSLQGAGQPQHF.

This clonotype was observed a handful of times. This chain connects TRBV15 to TRBJ2-4; D possibly matches TRBD1 or TRBD2 (5 bases each). Germline V gives CDR1 LNHNV, CDR2 YYDKDF (reference sequence). There are 15 residues in the CDR3. Trimming took 1 base from V and 7 from J, leaving 14 bases between them. CDR3 protein: CATSRAPEEGNIQYF. The CDR3 nucleotides are TGTGCCACCAGCAGAGCCCCAGAAGAGGGGAACATTCAGTACTTC.

This clonotype was recorded many times. The chain couples TRBV11-2 to TRBJ1-2; D may be TRBD1 (5 bases). With 1 base removed from V and 0 bases from J, the gap between germline ends came to 12 bases. The length of the CDR3 is 16 residues. CDR1 and CDR2 (germline): SGHAT, FQNNGV. CDR3 amino acids: CASSLVTGVTNYGYTF. DNA of the CDR3: TGTGCCAGCAGCTTAGTCACAGGCGTCACTAACTATGGCTACACCTTC.